One sample yielded the 8 T cell receptor beta chains listed below, sequenced in a study of T cell repertoires in cytomegalovirus infection (dated by TCRdb to about 2019). Sequencing took place on an Illumina HiSeq 1500. TCRdb passed the public sequencing reads through fastp at Q25 and MiXCR, retaining productive beta sequences. Rows are unified per CDR3 protein, each entry keeping the most common DNA and genes. Here the sample has more than 200,000 distinct CDR3 sequences; approximately 9% occur a single time. Together, the top ten hold about 15% of the sample. Input material: PBMCs. The receptors here all came from a human donor in good health (CMV status not recorded). Some clones in this sample may be carry-over from other donors' samples.

The chain links TRBV28 to TRBJ1-1; D might be TRBD1 (6 bases). Trimming took 6 bases from V and 9 from J, leaving 23 bases between them. The CDR3 has 15 residues. From germline, CDR1 is MDHEN and CDR2 SYDVKM. CDR3 region: CASSLAQDRGGKAFF. Written as DNA, the CDR3 is TGTGCCAGCAGCCTCGCCCAGGACAGAGGGGGGAAAGCTTTCTTT.

This clonotype came up many times. The chain combines TRBV7-2 with TRBJ2-5; either TRBD1 or TRBD2 may fit D (5 bases each). CDR1 is SGHTA, CDR2 FQGNSA, per germline. This CDR3 region has 13 residues. V dropped 5 bases and J dropped 4 bases, with 11 bases sitting between them. CDR3 region: CASSGGGAETQYF. In nucleotides, the CDR3 is TGTGCCAGCAGCGGGGGTGGGGCAGAGACCCAGTACTTC.

The V gene is TRBV6-5, the J gene TRBJ2-4; no reliable D call. V was clipped by 5 bases and J by 6 bases, with 5 bases between them. Germline V CDR1 and CDR2: MNHEY, SVGAGI. The CDR3 extends over 11 amino acids. The CDR3 reads CASSRGNIQYF. CDR3 nucleotide sequence: TGTGCCAGCAGTAGAGGAAACATTCAGTACTTC.

The chain recombines TRBV6-5 with TRBJ2-1, with 7 positions matching TRBD2. V was clipped by 6 bases and J by 2 bases; unmatched bases: 4. The germline V gene encodes CDR1 MNHEY and CDR2 SVGAGI. CDR3 length: 14 amino acids. The CDR3 spells CASRGAGPYNEQFF. In DNA form, the CDR3 reads TGTGCCAGCAGAGGAGCGGGACCCTACAATGAGCAGTTCTTC.

In the case of this clonotype: A single base separates this from a much larger clone, so it may be a read error. J is TRBJ1-6 and V is TRBV20-1; D unclear. Per germline, CDR1 DFQATT and CDR2 SNEGSKA (reference sequence). The CDR3 totals 13 residues. V lost 3 bases and J 11 bases, leaving 14 bases between the germline ends. The CDR3 loop reads CSASPFENPPLHF. The CDR3 DNA sequence: TGCAGTGCTAGTCCCTTCGAGAATCCACCCCTCCACTTT.

The sample holds many counts of this clonotype. J is TRBJ2-7 and V is TRBV28; TRBD1 aligns across 9 bases. The CDR3 has 16 amino acids. From germline, CDR1 is MDHEN and CDR2 SYDVKM. V lost 2 bases and J lost 3; bases outside the gene matches: 8. The CDR3 reads CASSLPTGGVGYEQYF. CDR3 DNA sequence: TGTGCCAGCAGTTTACCCACAGGGGGCGTCGGCTACGAGCAGTACTTC.

In its sample, this clonotype was seen many times. The genes are TRBV5-4 and TRBJ2-2, with TRBD2 as a possible D gene (5 bases). Germline CDR1 reads SGHNT; CDR2 reads YYREEE (reference sequence). V dropped 3 bases and J dropped 0 bases, with 18 bases sitting between them. This CDR3 is built from 18 residues. CDR3 amino acids: CASSSGGQAVANTGELFF. CDR3 DNA sequence: TGTGCCAGCAGCTCAGGCGGGCAGGCCGTCGCGAACACCGGGGAGCTGTTTTTT.

The sample holds a few counts of this clonotype. The CDR3 here is CASSLEGIAEAFF. CDR3 DNA sequence: TGTGCCAGCAGCTTGGAGGGAATCGCTGAAGCTTTCTTT. The gene calls are TRBV7-9 and TRBJ1-1, with no clear D. The V end lost 3 bases, the J end lost 6 bases, and 11 bases lay between the germline ends. The CDR3 runs to 13 residues. CDR1 SEHNR and CDR2 FQNEAQ come from the germline V gene (reference sequence).